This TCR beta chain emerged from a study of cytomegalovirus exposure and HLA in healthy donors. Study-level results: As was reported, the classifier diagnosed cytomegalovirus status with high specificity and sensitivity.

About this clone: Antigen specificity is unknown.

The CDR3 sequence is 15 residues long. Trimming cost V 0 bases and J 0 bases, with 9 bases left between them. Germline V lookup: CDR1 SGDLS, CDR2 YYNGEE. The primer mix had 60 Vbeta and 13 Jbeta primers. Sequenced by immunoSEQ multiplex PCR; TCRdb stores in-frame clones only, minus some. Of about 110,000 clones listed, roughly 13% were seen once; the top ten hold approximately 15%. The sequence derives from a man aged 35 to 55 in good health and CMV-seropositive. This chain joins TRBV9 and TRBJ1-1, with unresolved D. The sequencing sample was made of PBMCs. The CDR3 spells CASSVGGDLNTEAFF. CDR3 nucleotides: TGTGCCAGCAGCGTAGGGGGAGATTTGAACACTGAAGCTTTCTTT.